Described below is a single TCR beta chain sequence and its context. The antigen is undetermined. This CDR3 comprises 15 residues. The germline gives CDR1 SGHRS, CDR2 YFSETQ. The ends were cut back, 4 bases at V and 3 bases at J, with 14 bases in the middle. The sample comes from a study of molecular identifiers for immune sequencing clone quantification. Methods described previously, with TCR primers listed, were used for bulk TCR libraries. TCRdb analysed the PCR reads with MiXCR anew, one entry per CDR3 protein. The sample comprises just under 650,000 distinct CDR3 sequences, less than 20% of which are singletons, and roughly 0.85% rests with the top ten. Study-level points and caveats: With a barcode shared among identical TCR molecules, highly expanded clone sizes could be underestimated.

The sample was naive CD8+ T cells from blood, with Jurkat cell RNA spiked in. Indicated subset: FACS-sorted CD8+CD4-CCR7+CD45RA+ naive T cells. This chain uses TRBV5-1 with TRBJ2-1, with D perhaps assigned TRBD1 or TRBD2 (5 bases each). This TCR came from a human donor in good health. Some libraries in this study had Jurkat cell RNA spiked in. The CDR3, as DNA: TGCGCCAGCAGCGGCAACCGGGGCAACTACAATGAGCAGTTCTTC. Translated: CASSGNRGNYNEQFF.